Sequencing of this TCR beta chain was carried out in a study of PD-L1 blockade in urothelial cancer. On the study more broadly: Of approximately 29 patients, twenty-five were males with bladder-origin urothelial cancer. Each patient had 0 to 3 earlier chemotherapy regimens.

Regarding time point: peripheral blood 6 weeks after treatment start. Only in-frame clones appear in the TCRdb table, and some are missing; sequencing was by immunoSEQ multiplex PCR. The table has 100,000 to 150,000 clones, around 86% seen once; the top ten hold roughly 2.4%. This sequence was found in a man aged 50 or older with urothelial cancer. The material sequenced was PBMCs, taken around atezolizumab (anti-PD-L1) treatment.

Here the CDR3 reads CASRGEVHEQYF. For the CDR3, the DNA is TGTGCCAGCAGGGGGGAGGTCCACGAGCAGTACTTC. The J gene is TRBJ2-7, the V gene TRBV6-5, with D perhaps TRBD2 (6 bases). Germline-derived CDR1 and CDR2 are MNHEY and SVGAGI. This CDR3 comprises 12 residues. V was pared by 6 bases and J by 5 bases, with 11 bases between.